Reported below is one T cell receptor (beta chain). No antigen is known for it. The sample comes from a study of long-term antiretroviral therapy in people with HIV. Study-level results: Within the repertoire, clones expanded before ART were dominant at all time points. Control repertoires displayed wider CDR3 length ranges than the HIV repertoires. Data on ART adherence, viral resistance or therapy changes were unavailable.

The CDR3 runs 15 residues. V was trimmed by 6 bases and J by 8 bases, leaving 20 bases between them. Germline CDR1 and CDR2: SGHVS and FQNEAQ. The assay, immunoSEQ v3.0, was run at survey level. Clones were read by immunoSEQ multiplex PCR, and TCRdb kept only the in-frame ones, dropping some. The top ten clones hold 3% to 5% of a sample with 30,000 to 50,000 clones, 65% to 90% of them seen once. This chain links TRBV7-8 with TRBJ2-1; D could derive from TRBD1 or TRBD2 (6 bases each). Source: unsorted PBMCs, taken just before starting antiretroviral therapy. The receptor was isolated from a woman under 30 with HIV. CDR3 DNA: TGTGCCAGCAGAATAGGGTGGGGGGCATCTGATGAGCAGTTCTTC. It is translated as CASRIGWGASDEQFF.